Listed here are 13 T cell receptor beta chains from one sample, sequenced in a study of blood T cell repertoires in COVID-19. The assay was immunoSEQ multiplex PCR, and TCRdb's table has in-frame clones only and misses some. The sample carries 300,000 to 450,000 clones, roughly 90% recorded once. Sequenced: peripheral blood. Receptors originate from a woman in her 30s with COVID-19, enrolled during active disease.

J is TRBJ2-3 and V is TRBV6-6, with D tentatively TRBD1 (7 bases). Germline V gene data show CDR1 as MNHNY and CDR2 as SVGAGI (reference sequence). This CDR3 has 20 amino acids. V lost 5 bases, J lost 0 bases, and 27 bases lay in between. CDR3 amino acids: CASSPHSTNPTGTSTDTQYF. CDR3 in DNA: TGTGCCAGCAGTCCCCATTCCACAAACCCGACAGGGACTAGCACAGATACGCAGTATTTT.

The chain employs TRBV29-1 and TRBJ1-3; D is ambiguous. In germline, CDR1 is SQVTM, CDR2 ANQGSEA. The CDR3 covers 16 residues. Trimming shortened V by 4 bases and J by 1 base, and 17 bases separated the two germline ends. The CDR3 DNA reads TGCAGCGTTGCTGCCACTGGTGAACCATCTGGAAACACCATATATTTT. It is translated as CSVAATGEPSGNTIYF. Looking up the rest from reference TRBV29-1 and TRBJ1-3 gives the full variable domain: SAVISQKPSRDICQRGTSLTIQCQVDSQVTMMFWYRQQPGQSLTLIATANQGSEATYESGFVIDKFPISRPNLTFSTLTVSNMSPEDSSIYLCSVAATGEPSGNTIYFGEGSWLTVV.

The chain recombines TRBV18 with TRBJ2-2, with 9 bases that match TRBD2. V lost 4 bases to trimming and J lost 4 bases; unmatched junction nucleotides: 4. Germline CDR1 and CDR2: KGHSH and LQKENI. This CDR3 has 15 amino acids. The CDR3 spells CASSRLAGVTGELFF. CDR3 nucleotides: TGTGCCAGCTCACGATTAGCGGGAGTCACCGGGGAGCTGTTTTTT.

The chain has TRBV23-1 and TRBJ1-5; the D gene is possibly TRBD1 (6 bases). TRBV23-1 is identified as an open reading frame with a role that is uncertain. V lost 0 bases and J lost 7, with 10 bases in between. The length of the CDR3 is 14 residues. The CDR3: CASSQSNRGQPQHF. CDR3 DNA: TGCGCCAGCAGTCAATCGAATAGGGGGCAGCCCCAGCATTTT.

The chain joins TRBV7-2 to TRBJ2-1, with D possibly being TRBD2 (6 bases). Germline lookup yields CDR1 SGHTA and CDR2 FQGNSA. This CDR3 comprises 15 residues. V lost 5 bases, J lost 4 bases, and 15 bases lay in between. The CDR3: CASSRDSVNYNEQFF. The DNA for the CDR3 is TGTGCCAGCAGCAGGGACTCCGTGAATTACAATGAGCAGTTCTTC.

CDR3 amino acids: CASSSDRFSYEQYF. CDR3 DNA: TGTGCCAGCAGCTCGGACAGGTTTTCCTACGAGCAGTACTTC. J is TRBJ2-7 and V is TRBV5-4; TRBD1 aligns across 7 bases. The length of the CDR3 is 14 residues. After removal of 3 bases from V and 1 base from J, the junction contained 4 bases not matched to a gene. CDR1 and CDR2 (germline): SGHNT, YYREEE (reference sequence).

V and J are TRBV20-1 and TRBJ2-2; no clear D. Germline CDR1 and CDR2: DFQATT and SNEGSKA (reference sequence). Trimming pared 3 bases from V and 1 base from J, leaving 9 bases between. The CDR3 is 14 amino acids. The CDR3, as DNA: TGCAGTGCTAGTGACCCGGGGAACACCGGGGAGCTGTTTTTT. Protein: CSASDPGNTGELFF.

The V and J genes are TRBV6-2 or TRBV6-3 and TRBJ2-1; 7 bases agree with TRBD2. The CDR3 is 15 residues long. CDR1 MNHEY and CDR2 SVGEGT come from the germline V gene. The V and J ends lost 0 bases and 5 bases, in that order; junction bases with no gene match: 4. The CDR3 loop reads CASSYSTSANNEQFF. As DNA, the CDR3 is TGTGCCAGCAGTTACTCCACTAGCGCTAACAATGAGCAGTTCTTC.

This chain connects TRBV13 to TRBJ1-2, with no clear D. Trimming left V 0 bases short and J 4 bases short, with 12 bases between. This CDR3 spans 15 amino acids. Germline V CDR1 and CDR2: PRHDT, FYEKMQ (reference sequence). The CDR3 region has the DNA TGTGCCAGCAGCTTAGGCCTAGGCACGGGCTATGGCTACACCTTC. Protein: CASSLGLGTGYGYTF.

The CDR3, as DNA: TGTGCCAGCAGCGGGGGGGTGAACACTGAAGCTTTCTTT. Residues: CASSGGVNTEAFF. The chain employs TRBV7-2 and TRBJ1-1; a weak D match, TRBD1 (5 bases). The CDR3 is made up of 13 amino acids. CDR1 SGHTA and CDR2 FQGNSA come from the germline V gene. Trimming pared 5 bases from V and 0 bases from J, leaving 7 bases between.

The genes are TRBV5-1 and TRBJ1-2; D is undetermined. Germline V gene sequence: CDR1 SGHRS, CDR2 YFSETQ. This CDR3 contains 13 residues. V was clipped by 1 base and J by 5 bases, with 9 bases between them. The CDR3 reads CASSLYTDYGYTF. The DNA for the CDR3 is TGCGCCAGCAGCTTGTATACAGATTATGGCTACACCTTC. Full variable domain (outside the CDR3, taken from reference TRBV5-1 and TRBJ1-2): KAGVTQTPRYLIKTRGQQVTLSCSPISGHRSVSWYQQTPGQGLQFLFEYFSETQRNKGNFPGRFSGRQFSNSRSEMNVSTLELGDSALYLCASSLYTDYGYTFGSGTRLTVV.

This clone occurred once. The gene calls are TRBV19 and TRBJ1-4, with D perhaps matching TRBD1 (5 bases). V dropped 10 bases and J dropped 5 bases, with 17 bases sitting between them. Per germline, CDR1 LNHDA and CDR2 SQIVND (reference sequence). The CDR3 sequence is 14 residues long. The CDR3 bases are TGTGCCACCCGTCCCCGCAGGACAAATGAAAAACTGTTTTTT. It translates to CATRPRRTNEKLFF.

The chain couples TRBV4-3 to TRBJ1-5; TRBD1 matches 7 bases. Germline V gene data show CDR1 as LGHNA and CDR2 as YSLEER. This CDR3 spans 14 amino acids. The J segment lost 4 bases and the V segment lost 3 bases, leaving 3 bases of the junction unmatched. The DNA for the CDR3 is TGCGCCAGCAGCCATTACAGGGGTAATCAGCCCCAGCATTTT. Translating gives CASSHYRGNQPQHF.